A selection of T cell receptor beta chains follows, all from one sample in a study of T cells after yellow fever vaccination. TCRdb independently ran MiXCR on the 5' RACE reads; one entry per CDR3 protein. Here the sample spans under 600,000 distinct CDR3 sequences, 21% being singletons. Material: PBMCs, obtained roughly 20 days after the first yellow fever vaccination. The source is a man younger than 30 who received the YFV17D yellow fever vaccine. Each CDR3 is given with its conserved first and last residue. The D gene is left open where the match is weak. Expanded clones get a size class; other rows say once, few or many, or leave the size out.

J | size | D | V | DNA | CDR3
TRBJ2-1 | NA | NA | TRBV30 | TGTGCCTGGAGTGTCTGGTTAAATGAGCAGTTCTTC | CAWSVWLNEQFF
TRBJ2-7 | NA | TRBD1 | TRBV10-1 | TGCGCCAGTTTGACCCGACAGGGGTCCTACGAGCAGTACTTC | CASLTRQGSYEQYF
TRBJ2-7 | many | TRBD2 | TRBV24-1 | TGTGCCACCAGTGAACCGGGACTAGCGGGGCTCAACGAGCAGTACTTC | CATSEPGLAGLNEQYF
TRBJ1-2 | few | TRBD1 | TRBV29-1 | TGCAGCTACGGGCAGGGGGCCCTGGACCAGAACTATGGCTACACCTTC | CSYGQGALDQNYGYTF
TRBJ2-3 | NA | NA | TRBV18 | TGTGCCAGCTCACCACCGAACTCTAGGTTCGTCACAGATACGCAGTATTTT | CASSPPNSRFVTDTQYF
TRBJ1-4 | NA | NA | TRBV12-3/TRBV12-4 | TGTGCCAGCAGTTTAGCCAGATTTAATGAAAAACTGTTTTTT | CASSLARFNEKLFF
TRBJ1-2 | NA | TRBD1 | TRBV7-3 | TGTGCCAGCAGCAAATCCCGGACAGGCTGGGGCTACACCTTC | CASSKSRTGWGYTF
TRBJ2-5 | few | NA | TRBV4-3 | TGCGCCAGCAGCCAAGTTGGGCAGGGGGGAGAGACCCAGTACTTC | CASSQVGQGGETQYF
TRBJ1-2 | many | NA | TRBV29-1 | TGCAGCGTTAAGGGGGGTGATAACTATGGCTACACCTTC | CSVKGGDNYGYTF
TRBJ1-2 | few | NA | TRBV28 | TGTGCCAGCAGTTTAGGCGCTACAGCTAACTATGGCTACACCTTC | CASSLGATANYGYTF
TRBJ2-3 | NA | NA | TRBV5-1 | TGCGCCAGCAGCTTTGTCGGGGCTAGCGCGGGCACAGATACGCAGTATTTT | CASSFVGASAGTDTQYF
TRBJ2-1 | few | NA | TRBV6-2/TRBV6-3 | TGTGCCAGCAGTTCACCACGGACGGATCCCTACAATGAGCAGTTCTTC | CASSSPRTDPYNEQFF
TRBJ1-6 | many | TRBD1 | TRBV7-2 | TGTGCCAGCAGGGAAAACAGGGGAGGATCACCCCTCCACTTT | CASRENRGGSPLHF
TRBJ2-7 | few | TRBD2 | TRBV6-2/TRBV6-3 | TGTGCCAGCAGTTACTCAGGACTAGCGTCTTACGAGCAGTACTTC | CASSYSGLASYEQYF
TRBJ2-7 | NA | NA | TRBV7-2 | TGTGCCAGCAGCTTTAGGAGGGTGCACGAGCAGTACTTC | CASSFRRVHEQYF
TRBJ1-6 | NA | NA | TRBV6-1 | TGTGCCAGCCGAACCCCGACAGGCCCGAATTCACCCCTCCACTTT | CASRTPTGPNSPLHF
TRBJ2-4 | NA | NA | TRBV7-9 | TGTGCCAGCAGCGACATGGGCTTAGGAACTATAGACATTCAGTACTTC | CASSDMGLGTIDIQYF
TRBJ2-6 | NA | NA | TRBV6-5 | TGTGCCAGCAGTTACTCGGCCTACCCTGGGGCCAACGTCCTGACTTTC | CASSYSAYPGANVLTF
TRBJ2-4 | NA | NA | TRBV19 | TGTGCCAGTAGTATTGCGGACATTCAGTACTTC | CASSIADIQYF
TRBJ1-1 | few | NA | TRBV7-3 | TGTGCCAGCAGCTTAGAACCCGCAGGGAACACTGAAGCTTTCTTT | CASSLEPAGNTEAFF
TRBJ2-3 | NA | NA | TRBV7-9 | TGTGCCAGCAGCTTATCGGGCCTAGGCGATACGCAGTATTTT | CASSLSGLGDTQYF
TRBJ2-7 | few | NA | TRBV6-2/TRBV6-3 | TGTGCCAGCAACGCCCTCTCCTACGAGCAGTACTTC | CASNALSYEQYF
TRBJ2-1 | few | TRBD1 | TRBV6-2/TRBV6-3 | TGTGCCAGCAGTAGGGGACAGGTACCCTACAATGAGCAGTTCTTC | CASSRGQVPYNEQFF
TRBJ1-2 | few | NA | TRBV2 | TGTGCCAGCTCCCTGACACGGAGCCTATTCCCGTATGGCTACACCTTC | CASSLTRSLFPYGYTF
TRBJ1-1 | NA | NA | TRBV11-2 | TGTGCCAGCAGCTCCAGGGCGACCACTGAAGCTTTCTTT | CASSSRATTEAFF
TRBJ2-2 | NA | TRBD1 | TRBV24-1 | TGTGCCAACCCGACGGACAGGGCCCGGCGGGAGCTGTTTTTT | CANPTDRARRELFF
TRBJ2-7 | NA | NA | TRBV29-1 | TGCAGCGTTACACCCACAGGGATCAACGAGCAGTACTTC | CSVTPTGINEQYF
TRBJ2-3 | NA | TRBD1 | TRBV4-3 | TGCGCCAGCAGCCCGTTAGACAGGGGGCCCCGCACAGATACGCAGTATTTT | CASSPLDRGPRTDTQYF
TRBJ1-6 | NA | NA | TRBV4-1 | TGCGCCAGCAGCCAATTGCCCGGTTCACCCCTCCACTTT | CASSQLPGSPLHF
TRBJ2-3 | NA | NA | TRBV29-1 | TGCAGCGGATGGGGTTCAAGCATCACAGATACGCAGTATTTT | CSGWGSSITDTQYF
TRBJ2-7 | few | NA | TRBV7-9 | TGTGCCAGCAGATCCGAAGGCTACGAGCAGTACTTC | CASRSEGYEQYF
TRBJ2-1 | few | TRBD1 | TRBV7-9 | TGTGCCAGCAGCACTGACAGGGACGTTGAGCAGTTCTTC | CASSTDRDVEQFF
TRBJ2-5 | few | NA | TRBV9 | TGTGCCAGCAGCGTATCGGGCGTGCGGGAGACCCAGTACTTC | CASSVSGVRETQYF
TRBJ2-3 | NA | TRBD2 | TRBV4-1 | TGCGCCAGCAGCTCCCTGACTAGCGGGGGGGCGGCGGATACGCAGTATTTT | CASSSLTSGGAADTQYF
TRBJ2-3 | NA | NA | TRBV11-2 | TGTGCCAGCAGCGGGGTGGGCGCAGATACGCAGTATTTT | CASSGVGADTQYF
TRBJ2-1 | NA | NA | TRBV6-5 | TGTGCCAGCAGTTTAGTGGGGGACGTAACGAATGAGCAGTTCTTC | CASSLVGDVTNEQFF
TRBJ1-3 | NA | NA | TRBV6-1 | TGTGCCAGCAGTGAAGAGGTCCAGGGCTCTGGAAACACCATATATTTT | CASSEEVQGSGNTIYF
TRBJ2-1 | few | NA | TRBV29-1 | TGCAGCGTCCGTTACGACAGCTACTACAATGAGCAGTTCTTC | CSVRYDSYYNEQFF